A single sample is the source of the 29 T cell receptor beta chains below, sequenced in a study of shared clonotypes between healthy human individuals. The protocol was immunoSEQ multiplex PCR, while the TCRdb copy is restricted to in-frame clones and leaves out a portion. The repertoire holds millions of clones, with approximately 95% as singletons. The material sequenced was naive CD4+ T cells sorted from blood. Subset indicated: CD45RA+ positively selected. The receptor source for this set is a young man in good health.

The V call is TRBV5-6, the J call TRBJ2-5; a possible D gene is TRBD1 (6 bases). Between the trimmed V and J ends, which lost 0 bases and 5 bases, there was a span of 11 bases. The CDR3 is 14 residues long. Per germline, CDR1 SGHDT and CDR2 YYEEEE. The CDR3 sequence: CASSLGDKGETQYF. The CDR3 DNA reads TGTGCCAGCAGCTTGGGGGACAAGGGCGAGACCCAGTACTTC.

V gene TRBV6-5 combines with J gene TRBJ1-3, with a possible D match to TRBD1 (5 bases). The CDR3 loop spans 15 amino acids. Trimming stripped 6 bases from V and 0 bases from J, with 12 bases between. Germline lookup yields CDR1 MNHEY and CDR2 SVGAGI. CDR3 DNA sequence: TGTGCCAGCAGCCCGGGACGTACCTCTGGAAACACCATATATTTT. Translated: CASSPGRTSGNTIYF.

The CDR3 nucleotides read TGCGCCAGCAGCCCCGGCTGGGACCCTGAAGCTTTCTTT. The encoded protein is CASSPGWDPEAFF. The J gene is TRBJ1-1, the V gene TRBV4-1, with D perhaps matching TRBD1 (5 bases). V was trimmed by 4 bases and J by 6 bases, leaving 12 bases between them. The V gene's germline CDR1 is MGHRA and CDR2 YSYEKL. CDR3 length: 13 residues.

This chain connects TRBV7-9 to TRBJ2-3; either TRBD1 or TRBD2 may fit D (5 bases each). The CDR3 runs 15 residues. Trimming pared 5 bases from V and 0 bases from J, leaving 12 bases between. Per germline, CDR1 SEHNR and CDR2 FQNEAQ (reference sequence). The CDR3 DNA is TGTGCCAGCAGCCTCAGGGACCAGAGCACAGATACGCAGTATTTT. Amino acid sequence: CASSLRDQSTDTQYF.

The V call is TRBV7-2, the J call TRBJ1-2; 10 bases fit TRBD1. Trimming at V came to 3 bases and at J to 6 bases, leaving 13 bases not matched to a gene. CDR3 length: 17 amino acids. Germline CDR1 is SGHTA and CDR2 is FQGNSA. The CDR3 reads CASSLSASGTGENGYTF. CDR3 sequence (DNA): TGTGCCAGCAGCTTGTCCGCTTCGGGGACAGGGGAAAATGGCTACACCTTC.

J is TRBJ1-2 and V is TRBV6-5, with D perhaps TRBD1 (5 bases). CDR3 size: 14 residues. With 2 bases removed from V and 4 bases from J, the gap between germline ends came to 11 bases. The germline gives CDR1 MNHEY, CDR2 SVGAGI. The CDR3 here is CASSYVRQGYGYTF. The CDR3 DNA reads TGTGCCAGCAGTTACGTGCGGCAGGGCTATGGCTACACCTTC.

The chain carries TRBV5-1 and TRBJ2-2; D is undetermined. Germline V CDR1 and CDR2: SGHRS, YFSETQ. This CDR3 spans 12 amino acids. The ends were cut back, 3 bases at V and 5 bases at J, with 5 bases in the middle. The DNA for the CDR3 is TGCGCCAGCAGCTCGGAGACCGGGGAGCTGTTTTTT. Encoded protein: CASSSETGELFF.

The J gene is TRBJ1-5, the V gene TRBV5-8; possible D gene TRBD1, 5 bases. The V end was cut by 0 bases, the J end by 0 bases, with 10 bases between. The V gene's germline CDR1 is SGHTS and CDR2 YDEGEE. This CDR3 is built from 16 residues. This chain's CDR3 is CASSLDLGVSNQPQHF. The CDR3 DNA follows: TGTGCCAGCAGCTTGGACCTAGGGGTTAGCAATCAGCCCCAGCATTTT. Filled out from reference TRBV5-8 and TRBJ1-5, the complete variable domain reads EAGVTQSPTHLIKTRGQQATLRCSPISGHTSVYWYQQALGLGLQFLLWYDEGEERNRGNFPPRFSGRQFPNYSSELNVNALELEDSALYLCASSLDLGVSNQPQHFGDGTRLSIL.

The chain combines TRBV9 with TRBJ2-1, with D perhaps TRBD1 or TRBD2 (6 bases each). From germline, CDR1 is SGDLS and CDR2 YYNGEE. This CDR3 has 14 residues. V was cut by 0 bases and J by 8 bases, with 12 bases left in between. The CDR3 here is CASSVVGQRDEQFF. CDR3 DNA sequence: TGTGCCAGCAGCGTAGTTGGACAGCGGGATGAGCAGTTCTTC.

The chain recombines TRBV10-3 with TRBJ2-5, with D tentatively TRBD1 (6 bases). V lost 5 bases and J lost 3, with 13 bases in between. CDR1 and CDR2 (germline): ENHRY, SYGVKD. CDR3 size: 14 residues. In nucleotides, the CDR3 is TGTGCCATCAGTCCTTGGACAGCCAAAGAGACCCAGTACTTC. Protein: CAISPWTAKETQYF.

The V gene is TRBV6-6, the J gene TRBJ2-7; maybe TRBD2 (7 bases). Germline V gives CDR1 MNHNY, CDR2 SVGAGI (reference sequence). With 5 bases removed from V and 10 bases from J, the gap between germline ends came to 15 bases. This CDR3 is built from 12 residues. CDR3: CASSLGGGSQYF. The CDR3 coding sequence is TGTGCCAGCAGTCTGGGAGGGGGGTCCCAGTACTTC.

This sequence joins TRBV25-1 and TRBJ1-2; TRBD1 is a possible D gene (6 bases). Trimming pared 10 bases from V and 5 bases from J, leaving 14 bases between. Germline values: CDR1 MGHDK, CDR2 SYGVNS. This CDR3 spans 12 amino acids. CDR3 sequence: CATRGDQYGYTF. DNA for the CDR3: TGTGCCACGAGGGGGGATCAGTATGGCTACACCTTC.

Concerning this clone: Within the sample, other DNA sequences also encode this same CDR3. The CDR3: CASSLAQTYEQYF. The CDR3 region has the DNA TGTGCCAGCAGCTTAGCGCAGACGTACGAGCAGTACTTC. The chain joins TRBV7-2 to TRBJ2-7; D is uncertain. The CDR3 is 13 amino acids. Trimming stripped 0 bases from V and 4 bases from J, with 7 bases between. Germline V gene lookup returns CDR1 SGHTA and CDR2 FQGNSA.

The chain couples TRBV7-9 to TRBJ1-2, with 7 bases fitting TRBD1. V dropped 2 bases and J dropped 4; count of bases not matched to a gene: 7. Germline V gives CDR1 SEHNR, CDR2 FQNEAQ (reference sequence). The CDR3 runs to 15 residues. In nucleotides, the CDR3 is TGTGCCAGCAGCTTAACCCCGACAGGGTCCTATGGCTACACCTTC. It yields the protein CASSLTPTGSYGYTF.

The chain combines TRBV15 with TRBJ2-7, with TRBD2 identical over 10 bases. From germline, CDR1 is LNHNV and CDR2 YYDKDF (reference sequence). V trimming: 0 bases; J trimming: 0 bases; junction bases outside the gene matches: 14. The CDR3 runs 20 residues. The CDR3 protein is CATSRDKEAASGRISYEQYF. The CDR3 DNA reads TGTGCCACCAGCAGAGATAAGGAGGCGGCTAGCGGGAGAATCTCCTACGAGCAGTACTTC.

This clone came up once. A much larger clonotype is one base distant, so this may be a read error. Other DNA sequences in the same sample also yield this CDR3. V usage is TRBV5-4 and J usage is TRBJ1-2, with unresolved D. Trimming pared 0 bases from V and 2 bases from J, leaving 5 bases between. The CDR3 is made up of 13 amino acids. Germline V gene lookup returns CDR1 SGHNT and CDR2 YYREEE (reference sequence). The CDR3 loop is CASSLVGNYGYTF. For the CDR3, the DNA is TGTGCCAGCAGCTTGGTAGGGAACTATGGCTACACCTTC.

The chain is built from TRBV19 and TRBJ1-5; 9 bases are a match to TRBD1. This CDR3 has 15 residues. After removal of 7 bases from V and 0 bases from J, the junction contained 4 bases not matched to a gene. Looked up from germline, CDR1 is LNHDA and CDR2 is SQIVND (reference sequence). The CDR3 DNA sequence: TGTGCCAGTACGACAGGGGGGAATAGCAATCAGCCCCAGCATTTT. Protein sequence: CASTTGGNSNQPQHF.

This chain joins TRBV18 and TRBJ1-2; no reliable D call. The CDR3 has 15 amino acids. With 3 bases removed from V and 4 bases from J, the gap between germline ends came to 15 bases. Germline V gene sequence: CDR1 KGHSH, CDR2 LQKENI. CDR3 nucleotide sequence: TGTGCCAGCTCACCTTCACGGGAAATCAGCTATGGCTACACCTTC. Its protein product is CASSPSREISYGYTF. The full variable domain, completed using reference TRBV18 and TRBJ1-2, is NAGVMQNPRHLVRRRGQEARLRCSPMKGHSHVYWYRQLPEEGLKFMVYLQKENIIDESGMPKERFSAEFPKEGPSILRIQQVVRGDSAAYFCASSPSREISYGYTFGSGTRLTVV.

This clone was recorded once. The chain combines TRBV4-2 with TRBJ1-1; D perhaps matches TRBD1 (5 bases). The V gene lost 3 bases and the J gene lost 7 bases, with 15 bases spanning the gap. CDR1 and CDR2 (germline): LGHNA, YNFKEQ. The CDR3 is made up of 14 amino acids. The CDR3 reads CASSQEQVISEAFF. The DNA of the CDR3 is TGTGCCAGCAGCCAGGAACAGGTAATCAGTGAAGCTTTCTTT.

The V gene is TRBV5-1, the J gene TRBJ2-4, with 11 bases identical to TRBD1. From germline, CDR1 is SGHRS and CDR2 YFSETQ. The trim removed 4 bases at V and 8 bases at J, leaving 5 bases unmatched. There are 14 residues in the CDR3. CDR3 sequence reads: CASSKDRGPYIQYF. The CDR3 DNA sequence: TGCGCCAGCAGCAAGGACAGGGGGCCGTACATTCAGTACTTC. The variable domain in full, with the rest retrieved from reference TRBV5-1 and TRBJ2-4, is KAGVTQTPRYLIKTRGQQVTLSCSPISGHRSVSWYQQTPGQGLQFLFEYFSETQRNKGNFPGRFSGRQFSNSRSEMNVSTLELGDSALYLCASSKDRGPYIQYFGAGTRLSVL.

Details on this clone: Additional DNA sequences in this sample encode the identical CDR3. The chain carries TRBV30 and TRBJ2-7, with D perhaps TRBD2 (5 bases). The CDR3 consists of 13 residues. The V end was cut by 0 bases, the J end by 0 bases, with 6 bases between. The germline gives CDR1 GTSNPN, CDR2 SVGIG (reference sequence). CDR3 amino acids: CAWSVGGSYEQYF. CDR3 coding DNA: TGTGCCTGGAGTGTCGGAGGCTCCTACGAGCAGTACTTC. Full variable domain (outside the CDR3, taken from reference TRBV30 and TRBJ2-7): SQTIHQWPATLVQPVGSPLSLECTVEGTSNPNLYWYRQAAGRGLQLLFYSVGIGQISSEVPQNLSASRPQDRQFILSSKKLLLSDSGFYLCAWSVGGSYEQYFGPGTRLTVT.

V is TRBV5-4 and J is TRBJ2-5; the D gene is possibly TRBD2 (6 bases). This CDR3 contains 14 residues. V was pared by 1 base and J by 1 base, with 8 bases between. Germline values: CDR1 SGHNT, CDR2 YYREEE (reference sequence). The chain's CDR3 is CASSLRTIQETQYF. CDR3 nucleotides: TGTGCCAGCAGCTTGAGGACTATCCAAGAGACCCAGTACTTC.

This chain uses TRBV2 with TRBJ1-4, with a possible D match to TRBD1 (5 bases). V gave up 8 bases and J gave up 7 bases, with 17 bases separating them. The CDR3 extends over 14 amino acids. Germline assignment: CDR1 SNHLY and CDR2 FYNNEI. The CDR3 spells CASQRRGGGEKLFF. In DNA, the CDR3 is TGTGCCAGCCAACGCCGGGGCGGCGGTGAAAAACTGTTTTTT.

V usage is TRBV5-1 and J usage is TRBJ2-3; no definite D call. Germline-derived CDR1 and CDR2 are SGHRS and YFSETQ. The CDR3 spans 16 residues. Trimming cost V 4 bases and J 2 bases, with 17 bases left between them. The CDR3 DNA reads TGCGCCAGCAGCAAGACATCGTTATCTTTCACAGATACGCAGTATTTT. Protein: CASSKTSLSFTDTQYF.

CDR3 DNA sequence: TGTGCCAGCAGTTTAGAACAGCCTCATCAGCCCCAGCATTTT. The encoded protein is CASSLEQPHQPQHF. The genes are TRBV28 and TRBJ1-5; D remains ambiguous. CDR3 size: 14 residues. The V gene's germline CDR1 is MDHEN and CDR2 SYDVKM. V lost 2 bases and J 5 bases, leaving 10 bases between the germline ends.

In this sample, this clone turned up once. The genes are TRBV4-3 and TRBJ1-2; the match to TRBD1 covers 9 bases. Per the germline V gene, CDR1 is LGHNA and CDR2 is YSLEER. CDR3 length: 13 amino acids. V lost 6 bases, J lost 4 bases, and 3 bases stayed unmatched. Written as DNA, the CDR3 is TGCGCCAGCAGGATGGACAGGGGCTATGGCTACACCTTC. It is translated as CASRMDRGYGYTF.

This sequence joins TRBV5-1 and TRBJ1-1; a weak D match, TRBD1 (5 bases). V gave up 7 bases and J gave up 5 bases, with 15 bases separating them. This CDR3 contains 13 residues. In germline, CDR1 is SGHRS, CDR2 YFSETQ. The CDR3 nucleotides read TGCGCCAGCCTAGGGCGGGAGGGGACTGAAGCTTTCTTT. It encodes CASLGREGTEAFF.

About this clone: This sample also contains other DNA sequences that code for the same CDR3. The chain is built from TRBV4-3 and TRBJ1-1; D call uncertain. Looked up from germline, CDR1 is LGHNA and CDR2 is YSLEER. The CDR3 has 14 amino acids. V was cut by 0 bases and J by 1 base, with 6 bases left in between. This CDR3 reads CASSQEGWNTEAFF. The DNA of the CDR3 is TGCGCCAGCAGCCAAGAAGGTTGGAACACTGAAGCTTTCTTT.

The chain combines TRBV5-4 with TRBJ2-1; TRBD1 aligns across 7 bases. CDR3 length equals 15 residues. CDR1 is SGHNT, CDR2 YYREEE, per germline (reference sequence). Trimming removed 2 bases from V and 5 bases from J; junction bases left unmatched: 7. CDR3 sequence (DNA): TGTGCCAGCAGCTTAGGGGGCCTACCCCACAATGAGCAGTTCTTC. Amino acids: CASSLGGLPHNEQFF.